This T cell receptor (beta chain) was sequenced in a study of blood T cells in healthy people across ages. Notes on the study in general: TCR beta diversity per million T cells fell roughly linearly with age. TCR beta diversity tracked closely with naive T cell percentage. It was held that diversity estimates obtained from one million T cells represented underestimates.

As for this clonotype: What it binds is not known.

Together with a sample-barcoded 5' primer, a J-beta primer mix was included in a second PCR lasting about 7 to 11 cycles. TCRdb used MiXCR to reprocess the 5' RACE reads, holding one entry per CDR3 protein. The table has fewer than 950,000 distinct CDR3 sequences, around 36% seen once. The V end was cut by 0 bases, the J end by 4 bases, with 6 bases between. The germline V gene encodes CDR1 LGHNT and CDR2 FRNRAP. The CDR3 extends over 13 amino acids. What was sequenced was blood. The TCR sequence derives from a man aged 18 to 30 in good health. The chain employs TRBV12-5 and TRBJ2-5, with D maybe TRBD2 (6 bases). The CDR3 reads CASGLVGGETQYF. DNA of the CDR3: TGTGCTAGTGGTTTGGTGGGGGGAGAGACCCAGTACTTC. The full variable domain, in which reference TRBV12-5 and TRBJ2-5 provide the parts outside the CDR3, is DARVTQTPRHKVTEMGQEVTMRCQPILGHNTVFWYRQTMMQGLELLAYFRNRAPLDDSGMPKDRFSAEMPDATLATLKIQPSEPRDSAVYFCASGLVGGETQYFGPGTRLLVL.